A single sample gave rise to the 2 T cell receptor beta chains below, sequenced in a study of shared clonotypes between healthy human individuals. Terminally differentiated effector memory CD45RA+ cells were excluded by CCR7 positive selection of CD45RO-negative cells. Repertoires were generated with immunoSEQ multiplex PCR, while TCRdb's copy carries only in-frame clones and drops some. The data contain roughly 2 million clones, roughly 94% of them singletons. Specimen: naive CD8+ T cells sorted from blood. Every receptor here comes from a young man in good health.

This sequence joins TRBV7-9 and TRBJ2-7; D is possibly TRBD1 or TRBD2 (5 bases each). Germline assignment: CDR1 SEHNR and CDR2 FQNEAQ (reference sequence). This CDR3 is built from 16 residues. Trimming cost V 5 bases and J 2 bases, with 19 bases left between them. CDR3 in amino acids: CASSPVGALGPYEQYF. CDR3 bases: TGTGCCAGCAGCCCGGTCGGGGCCCTAGGGCCCTACGAGCAGTACTTC.

This clone was seen just once. This same CDR3 is encoded by further DNA sequences in the sample. The rearrangement links TRBV6-5 to TRBJ1-1; possibly TRBD1 for D (5 bases). The V gene lost 0 bases and the J gene lost 0 bases, with 11 bases spanning the gap. The CDR3 runs 16 residues. CDR1 is MNHEY, CDR2 SVGAGI, per germline. CDR3 sequence reads: CASSYSGPTVNTEAFF. In DNA, the CDR3 is TGTGCCAGCAGTTACTCGGGGCCGACAGTGAACACTGAAGCTTTCTTT.